The rows below give T cell receptor beta chains drawn from one sample of a study of chemoradiotherapy in HPV16-positive cancers. Libraries were prepared by immunoSEQ multiplex PCR; TCRdb keeps only in-frame clonotypes and omits some of them. The data show around 40,000 clones, with more than 75% seen just once and roughly 5% held by the top ten. This material consisted of blood, taken from a patient who underwent chemoradiotherapy. These receptors all come from a human donor with HPV-associated anogenital cancer. The CDR3 runs from the conserved cysteine through the conserved F or W. The order of the fields is V gene, D gene, J gene, clone size, CDR3 DNA, CDR3 protein. The D gene is left open where the match is weak. Size is omitted from some rows. Given values are once, few, many or a class for expanded clones.

>TRBV6-6|-|TRBJ2-6|-
TGTGCCAGCATTACGGGACGGGGGAGAGGGGCCAACGTCCTGACTTTC
CASITGRGRGANVLTF
>TRBV11-2|-|TRBJ2-7|-
TGTGCCAGCAGCTTAGCGTTGGACAAAGCGGAGTACTTC
CASSLALDKAEYF
>TRBV27|TRBD2|TRBJ2-3|-
TGTGCCAGCAGTTTTTTCACGGGGGGAGCGGATACGCAGTATTTT
CASSFFTGGADTQYF
>TRBV6-1|-|TRBJ2-3|-
TGTGCCACAGGGCGGGACATTGGACGGGATACGCAGTATTTT
CATGRDIGRDTQYF
>TRBV4-1|TRBD1|TRBJ1-1|-
TGCGCCAGCAGCCACGGAGAACAGGGGAAATGGGAAGCTTTCTTT
CASSHGEQGKWEAFF
>TRBV5-1|-|TRBJ1-3|-
TGCGCCAGCAGCTTGGTGGCAGGGGTTGGAAACACCATATATTTT
CASSLVAGVGNTIYF
>TRBV6-5|-|TRBJ1-2|once
TGTGCCAGCAAACCCCCTGGGACACAGCCTTATGGCTACACCTTC
CASKPPGTQPYGYTF
>TRBV4-3|-|TRBJ2-1|-
TGCGCCAGCAGCCAAGATCGGGTTAGCTACAATGAGCAGTTCTTC
CASSQDRVSYNEQFF
>TRBV6-1|TRBD1|TRBJ2-4|-
TGTGCCAGCAGAACAGGGGTTTCCAAAAACATTCAGTACTTC
CASRTGVSKNIQYF
>TRBV2|TRBD1|TRBJ1-2|-
TGTGCCAGCAAACAGGGGTTAGGCTACACCTTC
CASKQGLGYTF
>TRBV5-4|-|TRBJ2-5|-
TGTGCCAGCAGCCGAACTCGTGGGGGGGCACAAGAGACCCAGTACTTC
CASSRTRGGAQETQYF
>TRBV11-2|TRBD1|TRBJ2-5|-
TGTGCCAGCAGCAAGGGACAGATTCAAGAGACCCAGTACTTC
CASSKGQIQETQYF
>TRBV5-1|-|TRBJ2-2|-
TGCGCCAGCAGCCCGGGCGGGACCACGAACACCGGGGAGCTGTTTTTT
CASSPGGTTNTGELFF
>TRBV2|-|TRBJ2-3|-
TGTGCCAGCAGTGGCGGGAGCACAGATACGCAGTATTTT
CASSGGSTDTQYF
>TRBV18|-|TRBJ1-4|-
TGTGCCAGCTCATCCAAACGGGAACTGTTTTTT
CASSSKRELFF
>TRBV5-5|-|TRBJ1-2|-
TGTGCCAGCAGCACGGACAGTTTTAACTATGGCTACACCTTC
CASSTDSFNYGYTF
>TRBV7-8|-|TRBJ2-4|few
TGTGCCAGCAGCTCACAGGGAAAGGGAGCCAAAAACATTCAGTACTTC
CASSSQGKGAKNIQYF
>TRBV18|TRBD1|TRBJ1-2|-
TGTGCCAGCTCACCACCGGGACAGGGGAACTATGGCTACACCTTC
CASSPPGQGNYGYTF
>TRBV11-2|-|TRBJ1-2|-
TGTGCCAGCAGCTTAGGGACCAGTTATGGTTACACCTTC
CASSLGTSYGYTF
>TRBV11-2|-|TRBJ2-5|-
TGTGCCAGCAGCTTACTCTCCGGACTGGGGACCCAGTACTTC
CASSLLSGLGTQYF
>TRBV5-8|-|TRBJ1-5|-
TGTGCCAGCAGCTTGCAGGGAGTCAATCAGCCCCAGCATTTT
CASSLQGVNQPQHF
>TRBV11-2|TRBD2|TRBJ2-3|-
TGTGCCAGCAGCCCGAGACTAGCGAACACAGATACGCAGTATTTT
CASSPRLANTDTQYF
>TRBV5-4|-|TRBJ2-3|-
TGTGCCAGCAGCTTGGTTAGCAATACAGATACGCAGTATTTT
CASSLVSNTDTQYF
>TRBV7-6|TRBD1|TRBJ2-1|-
TGTGCCAGCAGCCTGGGACAGGCGGACAATGAGCAGTTCTTC
CASSLGQADNEQFF
>TRBV5-8|-|TRBJ1-5|-
TGTGCCAGCAGCTTTCAGTCTCGTAGCAATCAGCCCCAGCATTTT
CASSFQSRSNQPQHF
>TRBV5-4|-|TRBJ1-1|-
TGTGCCAGCAGCTTGATGGCAACTTCGAACACTGAAGCTTTCTTT
CASSLMATSNTEAFF
>TRBV5-1|-|TRBJ2-3|-
TGCGCCAGCAGCTTAGCAGGGTCATCAAGCACAGATACGCAGTATTTT
CASSLAGSSSTDTQYF
>TRBV28|-|TRBJ2-4|-
TGTGCCAGCAGTTTACCCGGGAGTCAAAACATTCAGTACTTC
CASSLPGSQNIQYF
>TRBV19|-|TRBJ2-1|-
TGTGCCAGTAGTATAGTAGGGGTTTTGGACATTAGGACAGTTGTAGAGCAGTTCTTC
CASSIVGVLDIRTVVEQFF
>TRBV15|-|TRBJ2-7|-
TGTGCCACCAGCAGAGATAACCGTTTCGGCTACGAGCAGTACTTC
CATSRDNRFGYEQYF
>TRBV6-5|-|TRBJ2-1|-
TGTGCCAGCAGTTCAGGGAATGAGCAGTTCTTC
CASSSGNEQFF
>TRBV6-5|-|TRBJ2-3|-
TGTGCCAGCAGTTACTTTGGCGAGACGACAGATACGCAGTATTTT
CASSYFGETTDTQYF
>TRBV5-6|TRBD2|TRBJ2-2|-
TGTGCCAGCAGCTTAGGACTAGCGGGGGGTCTAACGGGATCCGGGGAGCTGTTTTTT
CASSLGLAGGLTGSGELFF
>TRBV18|-|TRBJ2-1|-
TGTGCCAGCTCACCAGACCAGGAAAGCTACAATGAGCAGTTCTTC
CASSPDQESYNEQFF
>TRBV7-8|TRBD1|TRBJ1-6|few
TGTGCCAGCAGGCCAGGGGGTAGTTCACCCCTCCACTTT
CASRPGGSSPLHF
>TRBV27|TRBD2|TRBJ2-7|-
TGTGCCAGCAGTTTATTAGGGAGGGCCTCCGGATACGAGCAGTACTTC
CASSLLGRASGYEQYF
>TRBV27|-|TRBJ1-6|few
TGTGCCAGCAGTTTCTCGTCAGCCATCCTAAATTCACCCCTCCACTTT
CASSFSSAILNSPLHF
>TRBV5-4|TRBD2|TRBJ2-7|-
TGTGCCAGCAGCCGATTGAGCGGGGTCTACGAGCAGTACTTC
CASSRLSGVYEQYF
>TRBV5-1|-|TRBJ1-1|-
TGCGCCAGCAGCCCCGGCCAGGGAGACACTGAAGCTTTCTTT
CASSPGQGDTEAFF
>TRBV6-5|-|TRBJ2-7|-
TGTGCCAGCAGGCGGAACGGACTTAATTCTTACGAGCAGTACTTC
CASRRNGLNSYEQYF
>TRBV9|-|TRBJ1-3|-
TGTGCCAGCAGCTCCCCTCAGGGGCAGGCCATCTCTGGAAACACCATATATTTT
CASSSPQGQAISGNTIYF
>TRBV27|-|TRBJ1-4|-
TGTGCCAGCAGTTTATCGATGTTCGTACCACTGTTTTTT
CASSLSMFVPLFF
>TRBV9|TRBD2|TRBJ2-3|-
TGTGCCAGCAGCGAGATCGCGGGGGGGCCAGATACGCAGTATTTT
CASSEIAGGPDTQYF
>TRBV2|-|TRBJ1-5|-
TGTGCCGCCAACAGGGATAGCAATCAGCCCCAGCATTTT
CAANRDSNQPQHF
>TRBV5-1|TRBD1|TRBJ1-5|-
TGCGCCAGCAGCTGGACAGGGGACTCCAATCAGCCCCAGCATTTT
CASSWTGDSNQPQHF